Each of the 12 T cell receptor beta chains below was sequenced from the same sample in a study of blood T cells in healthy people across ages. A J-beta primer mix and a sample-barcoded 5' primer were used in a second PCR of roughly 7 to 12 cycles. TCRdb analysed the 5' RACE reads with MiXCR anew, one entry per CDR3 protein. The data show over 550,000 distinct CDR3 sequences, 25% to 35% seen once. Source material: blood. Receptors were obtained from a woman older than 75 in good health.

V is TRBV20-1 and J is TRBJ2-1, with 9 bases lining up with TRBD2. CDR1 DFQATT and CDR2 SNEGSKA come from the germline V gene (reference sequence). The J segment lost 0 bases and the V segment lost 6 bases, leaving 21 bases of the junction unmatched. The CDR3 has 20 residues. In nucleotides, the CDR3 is TGCAGTGCAAATCCCCCCCTAGGAGCGGAGCGGGGGGTCTCCTACAATGAGCAGTTCTTC. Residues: CSANPPLGAERGVSYNEQFF.

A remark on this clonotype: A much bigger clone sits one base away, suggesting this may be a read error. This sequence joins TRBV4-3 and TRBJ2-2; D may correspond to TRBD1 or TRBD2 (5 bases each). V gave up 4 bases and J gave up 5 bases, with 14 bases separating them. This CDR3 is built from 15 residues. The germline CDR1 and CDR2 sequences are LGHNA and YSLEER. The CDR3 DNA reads TGCGCCAGCAGCCCGGGGACGGAGCGAACCGGGGAGCTGTTTTTT. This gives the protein CASSPGTERTGELFF.

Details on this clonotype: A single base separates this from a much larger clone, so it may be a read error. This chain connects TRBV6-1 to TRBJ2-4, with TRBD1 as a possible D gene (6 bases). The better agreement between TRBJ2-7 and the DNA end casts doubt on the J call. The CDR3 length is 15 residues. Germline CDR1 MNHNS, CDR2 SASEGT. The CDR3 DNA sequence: TGTGCCAGCAGTGAGACGAGACAGGTCATCTACGAGCAGTACTTC. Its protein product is CASSETRQVIYEQYF.

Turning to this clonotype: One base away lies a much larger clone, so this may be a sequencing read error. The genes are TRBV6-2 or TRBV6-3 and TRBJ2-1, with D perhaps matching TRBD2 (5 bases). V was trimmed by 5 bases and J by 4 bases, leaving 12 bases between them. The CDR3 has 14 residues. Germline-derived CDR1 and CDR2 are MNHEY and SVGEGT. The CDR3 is CASSHYGLYNEQFF. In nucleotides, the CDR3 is TGTGCCAGCAGTCACTATGGACTTTACAATGAGCAGTTCTTC.

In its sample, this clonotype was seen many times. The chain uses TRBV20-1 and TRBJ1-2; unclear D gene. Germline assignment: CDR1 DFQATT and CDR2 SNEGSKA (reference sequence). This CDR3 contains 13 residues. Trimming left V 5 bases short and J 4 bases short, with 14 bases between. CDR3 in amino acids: CSARFGPSYGYTF. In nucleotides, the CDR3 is TGCAGTGCTCGGTTCGGGCCCTCCTATGGCTACACCTTC.

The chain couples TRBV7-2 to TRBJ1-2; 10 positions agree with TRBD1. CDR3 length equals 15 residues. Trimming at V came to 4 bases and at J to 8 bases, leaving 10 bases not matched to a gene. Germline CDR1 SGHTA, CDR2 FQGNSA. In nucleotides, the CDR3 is TGTACCAGCAGCTCAAGACAGGGGGCTATCGGCGGCTACACCTTC. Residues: CTSSSRQGAIGGYTF.

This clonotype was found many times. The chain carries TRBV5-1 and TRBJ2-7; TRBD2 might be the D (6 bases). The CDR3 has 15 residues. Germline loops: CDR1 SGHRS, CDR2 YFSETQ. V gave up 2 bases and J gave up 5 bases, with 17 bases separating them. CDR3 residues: CASSFLPGRTNEQYF. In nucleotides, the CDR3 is TGCGCCAGCAGCTTCCTCCCCGGCAGGACTAACGAGCAGTACTTC.

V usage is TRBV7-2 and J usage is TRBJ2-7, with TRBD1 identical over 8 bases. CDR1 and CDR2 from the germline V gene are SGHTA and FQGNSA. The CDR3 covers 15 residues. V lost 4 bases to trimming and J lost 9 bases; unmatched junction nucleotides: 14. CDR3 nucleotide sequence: TGTGCCAGCAGCTCTCTCGGGACAGGTTCTTCCTCGCAGTACTTC. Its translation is CASSSLGTGSSSQYF.

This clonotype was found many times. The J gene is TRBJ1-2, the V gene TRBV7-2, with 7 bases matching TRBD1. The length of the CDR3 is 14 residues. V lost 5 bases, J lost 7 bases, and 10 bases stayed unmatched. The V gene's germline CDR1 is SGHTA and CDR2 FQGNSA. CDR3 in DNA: TGTGCCAGCAGCCGTACAGGGGCAGAAAGTGGCTACACCTTC. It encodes CASSRTGAESGYTF.

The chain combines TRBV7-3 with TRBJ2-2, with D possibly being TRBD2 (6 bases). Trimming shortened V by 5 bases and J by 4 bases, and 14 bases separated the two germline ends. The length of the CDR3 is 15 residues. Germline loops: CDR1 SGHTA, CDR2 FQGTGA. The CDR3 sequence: CASSTIGTPTGELFF. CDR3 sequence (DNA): TGTGCCAGCAGCACTATCGGGACTCCCACCGGGGAGCTGTTTTTT.

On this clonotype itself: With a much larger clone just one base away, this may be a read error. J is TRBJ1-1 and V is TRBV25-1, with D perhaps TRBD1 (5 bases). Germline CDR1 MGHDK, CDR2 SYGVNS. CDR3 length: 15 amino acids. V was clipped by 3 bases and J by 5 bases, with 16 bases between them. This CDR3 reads CASSEGRNQKTEAFF. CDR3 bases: TGTGCCAGCAGTGAGGGACGGAATCAGAAGACTGAAGCTTTCTTT.

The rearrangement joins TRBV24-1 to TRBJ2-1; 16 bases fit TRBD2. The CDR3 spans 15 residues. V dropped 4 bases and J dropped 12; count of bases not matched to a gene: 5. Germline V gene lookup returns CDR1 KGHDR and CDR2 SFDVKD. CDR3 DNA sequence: TGTGCCACCAGTGAGGCGGGGACTAGCGGGGGGGGGCAGTTCTTC. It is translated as CATSEAGTSGGGQFF.